This T cell receptor (beta chain) derives from a study of blood T cell repertoires in COVID-19. In the study overall: Whether acute or convalescent, the COVID-19 samples came from the United States, Italy and Spain.

How the authors handled the data: Amplified reference gene primers provided the basis for estimating nucleated cell counts. Profiling relied on immunoSEQ multiplex PCR, and the TCRdb table lists in-frame clones only, not all of them. V and J calls and clone size are copied from that table; D and trimming were computed from the DNA. The sample lists around 230,000 clones; approximately 90% were seen once. J lost 8 bases, V lost 4 bases, and 10 bases had no gene match. Germline CDR1 SQVTM, CDR2 ANQGSEA. The CDR3 spans 14 residues. The chain has TRBV29-1 and TRBJ2-3, with 9 bases matching TRBD1. Sequencing used peripheral blood. The receptor was isolated from a man in his forties with acute or convalescent COVID-19. The CDR3 sequence: CSVVRDREGGTQYF. CDR3 bases: TGCAGCGTTGTCCGGGACAGGGAGGGGGGTACGCAGTATTTT.